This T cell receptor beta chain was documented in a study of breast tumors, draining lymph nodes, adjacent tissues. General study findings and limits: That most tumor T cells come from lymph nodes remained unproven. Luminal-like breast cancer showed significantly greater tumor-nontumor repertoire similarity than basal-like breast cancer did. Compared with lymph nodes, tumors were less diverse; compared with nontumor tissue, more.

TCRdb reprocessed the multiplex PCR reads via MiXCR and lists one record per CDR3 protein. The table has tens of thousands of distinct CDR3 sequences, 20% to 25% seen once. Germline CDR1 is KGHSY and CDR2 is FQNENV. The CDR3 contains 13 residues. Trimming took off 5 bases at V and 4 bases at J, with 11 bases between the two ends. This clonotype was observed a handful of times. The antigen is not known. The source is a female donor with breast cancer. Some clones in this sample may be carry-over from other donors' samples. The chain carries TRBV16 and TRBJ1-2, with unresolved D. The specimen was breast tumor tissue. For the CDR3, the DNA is TGTGCCAGCAGCGAGGACGGGATCTATGGCTACACCTTC. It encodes CASSEDGIYGYTF.